Presented here are 23 T cell receptor beta chains from one specimen sequenced in a study of identical twins. MiXCR, applied by TCRdb to the 5' RACE reads, yields one record per CDR3 protein. There are about 890,000 distinct CDR3 sequences in the sample; 10% to 15% occur only once, and about 1.5% lies in the top ten. These sequences were also reported in another study, on yellow fever vaccine responses in identical twins.

The sequenced material came from PBMCs. Receptors were obtained from a woman between 18 and 30 years old in good health.

The rearrangement uses TRBV12-5 and TRBJ2-1; TRBD2 aligns across 11 bases. The length of the CDR3 is 16 residues. Looked up from germline, CDR1 is LGHNT and CDR2 is FRNRAP. V trimming: 5 bases; J trimming: 2 bases; junction bases outside the gene matches: 5. This CDR3 is CASGPGTSGPYNEQFF. The CDR3 DNA follows: TGTGCTAGTGGTCCGGGGACTAGCGGCCCCTACAATGAGCAGTTCTTC.

For the CDR3, the DNA is TGTGCCAGCAGTGGGGGACAGGGGAAGGGTTACGAGCAGTACTTC. It specifies CASSGGQGKGYEQYF. The chain uses TRBV6-1 and TRBJ2-7, with 10 bases fitting TRBD1. The trim removed 4 bases at V and 4 bases at J, leaving 7 bases unmatched. CDR1 and CDR2 from the germline V gene are MNHNS and SASEGT. The CDR3 length is 15 residues.

This clonotype appeared many times. The rearrangement links TRBV7-9 to TRBJ1-4, with TRBD1 as a possible D gene (5 bases). This CDR3 contains 14 residues. Between the trimmed V and J ends, which lost 3 bases and 5 bases, there was a span of 10 bases. Germline CDR1 reads SEHNR; CDR2 reads FQNEAQ (reference sequence). CDR3 region: CASSLRGANEKLFF. The CDR3 nucleotides read TGTGCCAGCAGCTTGAGGGGCGCCAATGAAAAACTGTTTTTT.

This clonotype appeared a few times. V and J are TRBV6-1 and TRBJ2-5, with 9 positions matching TRBD1. Germline CDR1 and CDR2: MNHNS and SASEGT. This CDR3 is built from 15 residues. V gave up 1 base and J gave up 5 bases; unmatched junction bases: 5. The DNA of the CDR3 is TGTGCCAGCAGTGAAGAGTGGGACAGGGAGGAGACCCAGTACTTC. This encodes CASSEEWDREETQYF.

This chain connects TRBV2 to TRBJ2-1; D remains ambiguous. This CDR3 comprises 15 residues. Germline V gives CDR1 SNHLY, CDR2 FYNNEI. V was shortened by 1 base and J by 5 bases, with 12 bases between the two germline ends. This CDR3 reads CASSEEAIGHNEQFF. DNA for the CDR3: TGTGCCAGCAGTGAAGAGGCAATCGGCCACAATGAGCAGTTCTTC.

This clonotype was detected only a few times. The chain uses TRBV20-1 and TRBJ2-3, with 8 bases identical to TRBD2. The J segment lost 0 bases and the V segment lost 0 bases, leaving 5 bases of the junction unmatched. CDR3 size: 16 residues. In germline, CDR1 is DFQATT, CDR2 SNEGSKA (reference sequence). The CDR3: CSARDPSSGSTDTQYF. CDR3 in DNA: TGCAGTGCTAGAGATCCCTCTAGCGGGAGCACAGATACGCAGTATTTT.

In this sample, this clonotype turned up a few times. CDR3 region: CASSPTGGIEKLFF. The CDR3 DNA follows: TGTGCCAGCAGTCCTACAGGGGGAATTGAAAAACTGTTTTTT. The chain is built from TRBV12-3 or TRBV12-4 and TRBJ1-4; TRBD1 aligns across 8 bases. V shed 5 bases, J shed 7 bases, and the junction held 6 bases outside the gene matches. The CDR3 is made up of 14 amino acids.

This clonotype has a handful of counts. The J gene is TRBJ2-3, the V gene TRBV12-3 or TRBV12-4; the D gene is possibly TRBD1 (6 bases). CDR3 length: 16 residues. V shed 6 bases and J shed 6 bases, with 22 bases lying between them. CDR3 in amino acids: CASSIGGYRLSDTQYF. The CDR3 coding sequence is TGTGCCAGCAGCATAGGGGGATACAGGTTATCGGATACGCAGTATTTT.

V is TRBV20-1 and J is TRBJ2-1; maybe TRBD2 (5 bases). Per germline, CDR1 DFQATT and CDR2 SNEGSKA (reference sequence). The ends were cut back, 1 base at V and 3 bases at J, with 22 bases in the middle. CDR3 length: 18 residues. The CDR3 DNA reads as TGCAGTGCTAGAGGAGGCCCACGGGGTAGCGAGAACTACAATGAGCAGTTCTTC. This translates into CSARGGPRGSENYNEQFF.

This clonotype was seen repeatedly, ten times or more. The chain has TRBV5-1 and TRBJ1-1; D uncertain. The germline V gene has CDR1 SGHRS and CDR2 YFSETQ. Trimming left V 7 bases short and J 0 bases short, with 10 bases between. There are 13 residues in the CDR3. In DNA form, the CDR3 reads TGCGCCAGCGGAAGCGAGATGAACACTGAAGCTTTCTTT. It translates to CASGSEMNTEAFF.

The chain is built from TRBV12-3 or TRBV12-4 and TRBJ1-6; the match to TRBD1 covers 7 bases. Unmatched junction bases numbered 9, after V lost 6 bases and J lost 7 bases. There are 15 residues in the CDR3. The CDR3 sequence: CASSLQGLRNSPLHF. In DNA form, the CDR3 reads TGTGCCAGCAGCTTACAGGGGCTGAGGAATTCACCCCTCCACTTT.

Here the CDR3 DNA reads TGTGCCAGCAGTTACTCGTCCTCGGGGGCTCACGGTACTGAAGCTTTCTTT. Translated: CASSYSSSGAHGTEAFF. This chain uses TRBV6-5 with TRBJ1-1; weak D call: TRBD1 (6 bases). Germline-derived CDR1 and CDR2 are MNHEY and SVGAGI. CDR3 size: 17 residues. V was shortened by 0 bases and J by 5 bases, with 19 bases between the two germline ends.

The chain is built from TRBV5-1 and TRBJ2-2, with D perhaps matching TRBD1 (5 bases). CDR1 is SGHRS and CDR2 is YFSETQ in the germline V gene. The CDR3 covers 14 residues. V lost 4 bases and J 4 bases, leaving 11 bases between the germline ends. The CDR3 DNA follows: TGCGCCAGCAGCAGCCTACAGGCCACCGGGGAGCTGTTTTTT. Amino acids: CASSSLQATGELFF.

The chain links TRBV5-1 to TRBJ2-1; D possibly uses TRBD1 or TRBD2 (5 bases each). This CDR3 has 15 residues. V lost 2 bases, J lost 8 bases, and 17 bases lay in between. Per the germline V gene, CDR1 is SGHRS and CDR2 is YFSETQ. The CDR3 nucleotides read TGCGCCAGCAGCTTCGCGACGGACCGGGGCTATGAGCAGTTCTTC. Encoded protein: CASSFATDRGYEQFF.

V usage is TRBV20-1 and J usage is TRBJ2-4; TRBD2 might be the D (6 bases). Trimming took off 4 bases at V and 3 bases at J, with 16 bases between the two ends. CDR1 is DFQATT, CDR2 SNEGSKA, per germline (reference sequence). The CDR3 covers 15 residues. The CDR3 loop reads CSATSEGGVKNIQYF. The CDR3 DNA reads as TGCAGTGCTACCTCGGAGGGCGGGGTCAAAAACATTCAGTACTTC.

The J gene is TRBJ1-2, the V gene TRBV5-5; 9 positions match TRBD1. This CDR3 comprises 14 residues. The V segment lost 4 bases and the J segment 6 bases; nucleotides outside the gene matches: 7. The germline V gene has CDR1 SGHKS and CDR2 YYEKEE (reference sequence). The CDR3, as DNA: TGTGCCAGCAGCAGATTGGGACAGGGAGATGGCTACACCTTC. Amino acids: CASSRLGQGDGYTF.

Ten or more counts support this clonotype. The chain combines TRBV4-2 with TRBJ2-7, with no clear D. Germline CDR1 LGHNA, CDR2 YNFKEQ. The V and J ends lost 0 bases and 0 bases respectively, with 9 bases between them. The CDR3 runs to 15 residues. This chain's CDR3 is CASSQDLQSSYEQYF. The CDR3 DNA reads TGTGCCAGCAGCCAAGATCTACAGTCCTCCTACGAGCAGTACTTC.

This clonotype was observed a few times. The chain has TRBV7-2 and TRBJ2-7; D might be TRBD2 (6 bases). The CDR3 contains 17 residues. Germline CDR1 and CDR2: SGHTA and FQGNSA. V was clipped by 3 bases and J by 0 bases, with 18 bases between them. The CDR3 region has the DNA TGTGCCAGCAGCTTCCGGGCTAGCGATTACCGCTCCTACGAGCAGTACTTC. As protein: CASSFRASDYRSYEQYF.

This clonotype was counted only a few times. The chain carries TRBV12-3 or TRBV12-4 and TRBJ2-3; 10 bases match TRBD2. J lost 4 bases, V lost 5 bases, and 9 bases had no gene match. This CDR3 comprises 16 residues. CDR3 protein: CASSKREGGTADTQYF. As DNA, the CDR3 is TGTGCCAGCAGTAAGCGGGAGGGAGGGACGGCAGATACGCAGTATTTT.

The genes are TRBV27 and TRBJ2-5; 8 bases fit TRBD2. The CDR3 has 15 amino acids. J was trimmed by 6 bases and V by 4 bases; bases with no gene match: 10. Germline assignment: CDR1 MNHEY and CDR2 SMNVEV (reference sequence). The chain's CDR3 is CASSSNPGTRKTQYF. DNA of the CDR3: TGTGCCAGCAGTTCCAACCCCGGGACTAGGAAGACCCAGTACTTC.

This clonotype was detected a few times. V gene TRBV15 combines with J gene TRBJ2-3; TRBD1 agrees at 7 bases. The germline gives CDR1 LNHNV, CDR2 YYDKDF (reference sequence). The V and J ends lost 0 bases and 0 bases, in that order; junction bases with no gene match: 9. This CDR3 has 18 amino acids. In nucleotides, the CDR3 is TGTGCCACCAGCAGAGAACTAAGGGGGCTTACTAGCACAGATACGCAGTATTTT. Translated: CATSRELRGLTSTDTQYF.

This clonotype was recorded a few times. V usage is TRBV27 and J usage is TRBJ1-1; D uncertain. Looked up from germline, CDR1 is MNHEY and CDR2 is SMNVEV (reference sequence). With 3 bases removed from V and 5 bases from J, the gap between germline ends came to 10 bases. The CDR3 has 13 residues. In nucleotides, the CDR3 is TGTGCCAGCAGTTTGTCTAGAAGGACTGAAGCTTTCTTT. As protein: CASSLSRRTEAFF.

This clonotype was recorded once. The J gene is TRBJ2-7, the V gene TRBV24-1; TRBD1 aligns across 7 bases. The CDR3 sequence is 15 residues long. Germline-derived CDR1 and CDR2 are KGHDR and SFDVKD. With 3 bases clipped from V and 2 bases from J, the junction kept 6 bases outside the gene matches. CDR3 amino acids: CATSDKGQAPYEQYF. CDR3 DNA: TGTGCCACCAGTGATAAAGGACAGGCTCCCTACGAGCAGTACTTC.